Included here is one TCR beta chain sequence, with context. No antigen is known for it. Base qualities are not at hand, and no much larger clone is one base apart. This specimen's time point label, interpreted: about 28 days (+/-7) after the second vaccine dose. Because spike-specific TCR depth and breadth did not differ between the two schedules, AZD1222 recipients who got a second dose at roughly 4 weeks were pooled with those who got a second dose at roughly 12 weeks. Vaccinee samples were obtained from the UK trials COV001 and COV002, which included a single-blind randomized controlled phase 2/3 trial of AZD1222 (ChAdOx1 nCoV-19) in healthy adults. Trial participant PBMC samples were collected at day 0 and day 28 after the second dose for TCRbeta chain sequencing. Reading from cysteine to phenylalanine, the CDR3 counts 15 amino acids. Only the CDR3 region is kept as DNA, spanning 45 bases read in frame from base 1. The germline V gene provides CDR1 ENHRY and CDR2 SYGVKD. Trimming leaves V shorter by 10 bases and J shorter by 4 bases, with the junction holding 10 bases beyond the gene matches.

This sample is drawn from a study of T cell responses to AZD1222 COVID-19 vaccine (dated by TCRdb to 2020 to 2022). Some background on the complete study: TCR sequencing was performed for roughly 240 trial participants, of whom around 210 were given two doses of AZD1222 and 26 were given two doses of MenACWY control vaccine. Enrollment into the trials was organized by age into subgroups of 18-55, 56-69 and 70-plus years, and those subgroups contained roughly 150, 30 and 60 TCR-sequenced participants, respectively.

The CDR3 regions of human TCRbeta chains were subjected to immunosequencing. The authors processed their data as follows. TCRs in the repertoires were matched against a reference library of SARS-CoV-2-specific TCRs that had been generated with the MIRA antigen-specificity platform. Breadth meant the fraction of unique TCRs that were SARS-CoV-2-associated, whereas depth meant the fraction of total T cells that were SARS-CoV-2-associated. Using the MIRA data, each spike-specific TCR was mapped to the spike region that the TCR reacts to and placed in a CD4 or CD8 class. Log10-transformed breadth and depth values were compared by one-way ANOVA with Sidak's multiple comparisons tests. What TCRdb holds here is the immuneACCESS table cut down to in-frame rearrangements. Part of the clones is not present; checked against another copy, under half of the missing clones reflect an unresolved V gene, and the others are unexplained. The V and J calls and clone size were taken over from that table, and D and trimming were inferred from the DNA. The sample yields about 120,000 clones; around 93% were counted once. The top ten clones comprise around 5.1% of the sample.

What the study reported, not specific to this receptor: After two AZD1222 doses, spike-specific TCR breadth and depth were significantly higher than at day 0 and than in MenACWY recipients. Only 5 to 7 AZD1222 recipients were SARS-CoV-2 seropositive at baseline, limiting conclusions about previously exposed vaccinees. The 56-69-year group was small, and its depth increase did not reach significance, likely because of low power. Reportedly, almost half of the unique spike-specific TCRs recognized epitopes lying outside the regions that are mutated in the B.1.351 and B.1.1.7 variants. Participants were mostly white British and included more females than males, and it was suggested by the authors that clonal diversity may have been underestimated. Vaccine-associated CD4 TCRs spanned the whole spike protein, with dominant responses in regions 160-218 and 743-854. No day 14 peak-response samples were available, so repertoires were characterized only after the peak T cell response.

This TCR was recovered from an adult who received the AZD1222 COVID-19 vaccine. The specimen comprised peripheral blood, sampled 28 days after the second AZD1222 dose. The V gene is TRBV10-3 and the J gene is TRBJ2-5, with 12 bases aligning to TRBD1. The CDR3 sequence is CAKRQGQGAGETQYF. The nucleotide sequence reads TGTGCCAAACGGCAGGGACAGGGGGCGGGAGAGACCCAGTACTTC.